Listed below are T cell receptor beta chains from one sample, sequenced in a study of identifying expanded T cells in peripheral blood. Using immunoSEQ multiplex PCR, the repertoire was profiled, and TCRdb retains in-frame clones only, with some absent. The sample records approximately 100,000 clones, roughly 91% being singletons. Sequencing was done on a sample of blood. The receptors shown here come from a person aged 18 to 69 in good health. Each CDR3 is given with its conserved first and last residue. A D gene is named only where the DNA matches it firmly. Some rows mark clone size as missing; the rest say once, few, many or name a class of expanded clone.

TRBD2	TRBV28	-	TRBJ2-7	TGTGCCAGCAGACGCTGGCGGGGGAGTAGCTACGAGCAGTACTTC	CASRRWRGSSYEQYF
-	TRBV15	-	TRBJ1-5	TGTGCCACCAGCAGGGAATGGGATCCCAATCAGCCCCAGCATTTT	CATSREWDPNQPQHF
-	TRBV5-1	-	TRBJ2-3	TGCGCCAGCAGCTGGGACCCGGGAGATACGCAGTATTTT	CASSWDPGDTQYF
-	TRBV19	-	TRBJ1-2	TGTGCCAGTAGTACTTCGACAGCAGACCGTAACTATGGCTACACCTTC	CASSTSTADRNYGYTF
TRBD1	TRBV5-1	-	TRBJ1-6	TGCGCCAGCCACAGGGGGGACAGGGCTGTGAATTCACCCCTCCACTTT	CASHRGDRAVNSPLHF
TRBD1	TRBV6-1	-	TRBJ2-3	TGTGCCGGCGGACAGGGTGTCGACACAGATACGCAGTATTTT	CAGGQGVDTDTQYF
-	TRBV12-5	once	TRBJ2-7	TGTGCTAGTGGTTTGGGCTCGGGGTACGAGCAGTACTTC	CASGLGSGYEQYF
TRBD2	TRBV27	-	TRBJ2-1	TGTGCCAGCAGCGTCCGGAGCGGGGCTTTCTACAATGAGCAGTTCTTC	CASSVRSGAFYNEQFF
-	TRBV19	-	TRBJ1-1	TGTGCCAGTAGTATCGGGATTTTTGGCACTGAAGCTTTCTTT	CASSIGIFGTEAFF
-	TRBV6-5	-	TRBJ2-3	TGTGCCAGCAGGACGAGGGGGGGAAATACGCAGTATTTT	CASRTRGGNTQYF
-	TRBV29-1	-	TRBJ2-1	TGCAGCGCCGAGGGAGGGGGTCTTTCCTACAATGAGCAGTTCTTC	CSAEGGGLSYNEQFF
-	TRBV5-8	-	TRBJ1-2	TGTGCCAGCAGCCTGCCACCCGTTCTCTATGGCTACACCTTC	CASSLPPVLYGYTF
-	TRBV9	-	TRBJ2-3	TGTGCCAGCAGCGCCTACACAGATACGCAGTATTTT	CASSAYTDTQYF
-	TRBV15	-	TRBJ2-7	TGTGCCACCAGCAGAGATTTGGGCACCCCGAGGGAGCAGTACTTC	CATSRDLGTPREQYF
-	TRBV30	-	TRBJ2-5	TGTGCCTGGAGTGTCGGGTTAGGCGGGTTAGAGACCCAGTACTTC	CAWSVGLGGLETQYF
-	TRBV2	-	TRBJ1-2	TGTGCCAGCATGGGGAGCGGGGGAGGTAACTATGGCTACACCTTC	CASMGSGGGNYGYTF
-	TRBV30	few	TRBJ1-5	TGTGCCTGGAGTGGACAGGCCAGCAATCAGCCCCAGCATTTT	CAWSGQASNQPQHF
-	TRBV19	-	TRBJ1-2	TGTGCCAGTTCGGGGGCGGCTAACTATGGCTACACCTTC	CASSGAANYGYTF
-	TRBV6-5	-	TRBJ1-5	TGTGCCAGCCGGGCCGGCAATCAGCCCCAGCATTTT	CASRAGNQPQHF
-	TRBV11-3	-	TRBJ1-5	TGTGCCAGCAGCTTAGATTTAGACAGGATAAGCAATCAGCCCCAGCATTTT	CASSLDLDRISNQPQHF
-	TRBV2	-	TRBJ1-2	TGTGCCAGCAGTGAAATTGATGAGGGTGGCTACACCTTC	CASSEIDEGGYTF
-	TRBV7-6	-	TRBJ2-3	TGTGCCAGCAGCGACCTTCCCCCGGACACAGATACGCAGTATTTT	CASSDLPPDTDTQYF
TRBD2	TRBV5-4	-	TRBJ2-1	TGTGCCAGCAGCCCCTTAAAGGGACTAGCGGGGGCCAATGAGCAGTTCTTC	CASSPLKGLAGANEQFF
TRBD1	TRBV4-3	-	TRBJ2-1	TGCGCCAGCAGCCTTCGCGGACAGGGGGCGGGGGTGTCCTACAATGAGCAGTTCTTC	CASSLRGQGAGVSYNEQFF
TRBD1	TRBV7-8	-	TRBJ2-3	TGTGCCAGCAGCCCAGGGACAGGGGGATTCACAGATACGCAGTATTTT	CASSPGTGGFTDTQYF
-	TRBV7-8	-	TRBJ2-5	TGTGCCAGCAGCTTAGAGTCGGGGGCTCAAGAGACCCAGTACTTC	CASSLESGAQETQYF
TRBD2	TRBV7-9	-	TRBJ2-3	TGTGCCAGCAGTTGGTCGGGGGGTTCAGATACGCAGTATTTT	CASSWSGGSDTQYF
-	TRBV5-1	-	TRBJ2-5	TGCGCCAGCAGCCCGGGGCAGAGGATAGAGACCCAGTACTTC	CASSPGQRIETQYF
-	TRBV6-1	few	TRBJ2-4	TGTGCCAGCAGTGAAGTTCCCTTTCTTGGGCTAGCCAAAAACATTCAGTACTTC	CASSEVPFLGLAKNIQYF
-	TRBV19	-	TRBJ1-4	TGTGCCAGTAGTCTGGGGCCCTACGAAAAACTGTTTTTT	CASSLGPYEKLFF
TRBD1	TRBV7-9	-	TRBJ1-4	TGTGCCAGCAGCCAAAGGACAGGAACTAATGAAAAACTGTTTTTT	CASSQRTGTNEKLFF
-	TRBV19	once	TRBJ2-6	TGTGCCAGTAGCGCCCAGAGCTCTGGGGCCAACGTCCTGACTTTC	CASSAQSSGANVLTF
TRBD1	TRBV5-1	-	TRBJ2-7	TGCGCCAGCAGCGGGGCAGGGGGCGTCTACGAGCAGTACTTC	CASSGAGGVYEQYF
TRBD1	TRBV15	-	TRBJ2-7	TGTGCCACCAGGGAAAACAGGGGCCTCTCCTACGAGCAGTACTTC	CATRENRGLSYEQYF
-	TRBV29-1	-	TRBJ2-2	TGCAGCGTTGACGGGGGTCGGAAGGGGGGCGGGGAGCTGTTTTTT	CSVDGGRKGGGELFF